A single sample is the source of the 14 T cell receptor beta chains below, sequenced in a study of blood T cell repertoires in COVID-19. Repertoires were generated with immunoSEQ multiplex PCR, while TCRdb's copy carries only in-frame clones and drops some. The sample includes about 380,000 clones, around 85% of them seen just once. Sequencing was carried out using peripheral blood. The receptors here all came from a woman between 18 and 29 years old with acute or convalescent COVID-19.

CDR3 amino acids: CASSRAPYEQYF. The DNA for the CDR3 is TGTGCCAGCAGCCGAGCCCCCTACGAGCAGTACTTC. The chain uses TRBV2 and TRBJ2-7; no firm D call. V was trimmed by 6 bases and J by 2 bases, leaving 8 bases between them. The V gene's germline CDR1 is SNHLY and CDR2 FYNNEI. This CDR3 comprises 12 residues.

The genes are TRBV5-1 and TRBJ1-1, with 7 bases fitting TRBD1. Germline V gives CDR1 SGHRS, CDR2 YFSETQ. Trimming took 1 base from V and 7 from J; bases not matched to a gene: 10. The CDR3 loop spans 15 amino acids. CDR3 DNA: TGCGCCAGCAGCTTGACAGGGGAATCCGGTATTGAAGCTTTCTTT. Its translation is CASSLTGESGIEAFF. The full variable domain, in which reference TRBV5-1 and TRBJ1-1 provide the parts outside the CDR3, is KAGVTQTPRYLIKTRGQQVTLSCSPISGHRSVSWYQQTPGQGLQFLFEYFSETQRNKGNFPGRFSGRQFSNSRSEMNVSTLELGDSALYLCASSLTGESGIEAFFGQGTRLTVV.

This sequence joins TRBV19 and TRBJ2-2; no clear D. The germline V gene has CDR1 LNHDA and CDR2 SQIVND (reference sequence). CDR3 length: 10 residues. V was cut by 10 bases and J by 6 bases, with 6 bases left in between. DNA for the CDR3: TGTGCCACCTCCGCCGGGGAGCTGTTTTTT. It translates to CATSAGELFF.

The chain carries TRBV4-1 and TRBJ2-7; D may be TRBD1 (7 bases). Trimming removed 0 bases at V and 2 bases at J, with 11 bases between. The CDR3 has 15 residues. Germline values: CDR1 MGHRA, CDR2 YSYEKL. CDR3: CASSQDRGTAYEQYF. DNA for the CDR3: TGCGCCAGCAGCCAAGATCGGGGGACAGCCTACGAGCAGTACTTC.

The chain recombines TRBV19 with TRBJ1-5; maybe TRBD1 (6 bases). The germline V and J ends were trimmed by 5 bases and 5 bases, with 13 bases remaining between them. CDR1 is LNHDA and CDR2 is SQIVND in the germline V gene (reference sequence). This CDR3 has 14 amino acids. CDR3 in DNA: TGTGCCAGTAGTCCCAACAGGGTTGATCAGCCCCAGCATTTT. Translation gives CASSPNRVDQPQHF.

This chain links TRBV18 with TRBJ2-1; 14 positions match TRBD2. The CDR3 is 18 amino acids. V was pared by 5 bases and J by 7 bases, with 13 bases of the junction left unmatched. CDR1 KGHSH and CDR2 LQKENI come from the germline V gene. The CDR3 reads CASSSTGLAGGGWNEQFF. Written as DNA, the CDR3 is TGTGCCAGCTCATCGACCGGACTAGCGGGAGGTGGTTGGAATGAGCAGTTCTTC.

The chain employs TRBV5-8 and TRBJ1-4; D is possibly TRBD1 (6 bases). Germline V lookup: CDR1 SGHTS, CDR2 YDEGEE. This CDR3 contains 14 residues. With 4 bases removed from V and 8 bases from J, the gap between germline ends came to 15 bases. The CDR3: CASSPRTDPEKLFF. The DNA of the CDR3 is TGTGCCAGCAGCCCTCGGACAGATCCGGAAAAACTGTTTTTT.

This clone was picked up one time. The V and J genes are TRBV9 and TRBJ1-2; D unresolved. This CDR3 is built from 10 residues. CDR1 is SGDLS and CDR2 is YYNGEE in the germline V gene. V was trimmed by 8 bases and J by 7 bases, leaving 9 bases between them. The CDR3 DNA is TGTGCCAGGCCAGAGCGTGGCTACACCTTC. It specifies CARPERGYTF.

The CDR3 reads CASSATRDRDYEQYF. Here the CDR3 DNA reads TGTGCCAGCAGCGCGACCCGGGACAGGGACTACGAGCAGTACTTC. The V call is TRBV9, the J call TRBJ2-7, with 9 bases that match TRBD1. CDR3 length: 15 residues. J lost 3 bases, V lost 3 bases, and 7 bases had no gene match. From germline, CDR1 is SGDLS and CDR2 YYNGEE.

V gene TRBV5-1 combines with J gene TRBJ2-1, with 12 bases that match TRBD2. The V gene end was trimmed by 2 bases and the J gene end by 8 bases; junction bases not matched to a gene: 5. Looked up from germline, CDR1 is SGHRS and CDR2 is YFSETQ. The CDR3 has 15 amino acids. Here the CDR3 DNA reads TGCGCCAGCAGCTTCCTAGCGGGGGGGCGATATGAGCAGTTCTTC. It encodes CASSFLAGGRYEQFF.

CDR3 protein: CASSLGDRGSQETQYF. DNA of the CDR3: TGTGCCAGCAGCTTAGGGGACAGGGGGAGCCAAGAGACCCAGTACTTC. The chain joins TRBV7-8 to TRBJ2-5, with TRBD1 matching over 11 bases. Germline trimming cut 1 base from V and 1 base from J; bases unmatched to any gene: 2. Per the germline V gene, CDR1 is SGHVS and CDR2 is FQNEAQ. The CDR3 has 16 residues. The variable domain in full, with the rest retrieved from reference TRBV7-8 and TRBJ2-5, is GAGVSQSPRYKVAKRGQDVALRCDPISGHVSLFWYQQALGQGPEFLTYFQNEAQLDKSGLPSDRFFAERPEGSVSTLKIQRTQQEDSAVYLCASSLGDRGSQETQYFGPGTRLLVL.

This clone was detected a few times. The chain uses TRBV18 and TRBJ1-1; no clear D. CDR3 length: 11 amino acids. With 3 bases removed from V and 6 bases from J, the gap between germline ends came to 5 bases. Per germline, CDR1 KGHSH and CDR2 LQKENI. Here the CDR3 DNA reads TGTGCCAGCTCACCGGGAGCTGAAGCTTTCTTT. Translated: CASSPGAEAFF.

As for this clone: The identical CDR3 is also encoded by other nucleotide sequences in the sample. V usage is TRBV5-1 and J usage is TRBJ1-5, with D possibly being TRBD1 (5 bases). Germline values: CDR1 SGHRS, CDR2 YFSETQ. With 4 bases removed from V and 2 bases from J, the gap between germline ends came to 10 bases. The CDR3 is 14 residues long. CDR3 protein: CASSPDSGNQPQHF. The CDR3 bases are TGCGCCAGCAGCCCTGACAGCGGCAATCAGCCCCAGCATTTT.

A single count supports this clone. The CDR3 region is CASSLFGRDSSYEQYF. The CDR3 coding sequence is TGTGCCAGCAGTTTATTTGGGCGGGACAGCTCCTACGAGCAGTACTTC. The rearrangement joins TRBV27 to TRBJ2-7, with D perhaps TRBD1 (7 bases). The CDR3 is 16 amino acids. V was clipped by 1 base and J by 0 bases, with 13 bases between them. Germline V gene lookup returns CDR1 MNHEY and CDR2 SMNVEV (reference sequence).